This is a list of T cell receptor beta chains from one sample in a study of shared clonotypes between healthy human individuals. This table comes from immunoSEQ multiplex PCR, and its TCRdb copy is limited to in-frame clones, with some not included. Seen here are some 600,000 clones, approximately 96% observed once, and the top ten hold 0.11%. The sample comprised naive CD8+ T cells sorted from blood. The receptor set was obtained from a woman aged 25 to 39 in good health. Each CDR3 is given with its conserved first and last residue. D genes are given only for firm matches. Some rows mark clone size as missing; the rest say once, few, many or name a class of expanded clone.

D	V	J	size	CDR3	DNA
-	TRBV4-1	TRBJ1-2	-	CASSQDLGGWYGYTF	TGCGCCAGCAGCCAAGATTTGGGGGGATGGTATGGCTACACCTTC
TRBD2	TRBV2	TRBJ2-3	-	CASSASSGSGDTQYF	TGTGCCAGCAGTGCATCTAGCGGGAGTGGGGATACGCAGTATTTT
TRBD2	TRBV28	TRBJ2-7	-	CASSFARRGVEQYF	TGTGCCAGCAGTTTCGCCAGGCGGGGGGTCGAGCAGTACTTC
-	TRBV27	TRBJ1-1	-	CASSLGRNTEAFF	TGTGCCAGCAGTTTAGGGAGGAACACTGAAGCTTTCTTT
-	TRBV7-8	TRBJ2-1	-	CASSHEGEDEQFF	TGTGCCAGCAGCCATGAGGGGGAGGATGAGCAGTTCTTC
-	TRBV9	TRBJ1-5	-	CASSSTGSNQPQHF	TGTGCCAGCAGCTCTACAGGGTCCAATCAGCCCCAGCATTTT
-	TRBV7-9	TRBJ2-7	-	CASSIDRYEQYF	TGTGCCAGCTCAATAGACCGCTACGAGCAGTACTTC
TRBD2	TRBV27	TRBJ2-1	-	CASSSGRSSYNEQFF	TGTGCCAGCAGCAGCGGGAGGAGCTCCTACAATGAGCAGTTCTTC
-	TRBV7-9	TRBJ2-1	-	CASSGQPGRYYNEQFF	TGTGCCAGCAGCGGACAGCCGGGACGGTATTACAATGAGCAGTTCTTC
-	TRBV27	TRBJ2-1	-	CASSLPGSPMGEQFF	TGTGCCAGCAGTCTACCCGGCAGCCCGATGGGGGAGCAGTTCTTC
-	TRBV19	TRBJ1-3	-	CASSIKTLDTIYF	TGTGCCAGTAGTATTAAGACACTGGACACCATATATTTT
TRBD2	TRBV27	TRBJ2-3	-	CASSLAGGTDTQYF	TGTGCCAGCAGTTTGGCGGGGGGAACAGATACGCAGTATTTT
-	TRBV5-1	TRBJ1-1	once	CASSGETQEAFF	TGCGCCAGCAGCGGGGAGACACAGGAAGCTTTCTTT
TRBD2	TRBV11-1	TRBJ2-1	-	CASIQFPAGTQSSYNEQFF	TGTGCCAGCATCCAATTTCCAGCGGGAACCCAGAGCTCCTACAATGAGCAGTTCTTC
-	TRBV2	TRBJ1-4	-	CASKVGVITFNEKLFF	TGTGCCAGCAAGGTTGGGGTAATTACATTCAATGAAAAACTGTTTTTT